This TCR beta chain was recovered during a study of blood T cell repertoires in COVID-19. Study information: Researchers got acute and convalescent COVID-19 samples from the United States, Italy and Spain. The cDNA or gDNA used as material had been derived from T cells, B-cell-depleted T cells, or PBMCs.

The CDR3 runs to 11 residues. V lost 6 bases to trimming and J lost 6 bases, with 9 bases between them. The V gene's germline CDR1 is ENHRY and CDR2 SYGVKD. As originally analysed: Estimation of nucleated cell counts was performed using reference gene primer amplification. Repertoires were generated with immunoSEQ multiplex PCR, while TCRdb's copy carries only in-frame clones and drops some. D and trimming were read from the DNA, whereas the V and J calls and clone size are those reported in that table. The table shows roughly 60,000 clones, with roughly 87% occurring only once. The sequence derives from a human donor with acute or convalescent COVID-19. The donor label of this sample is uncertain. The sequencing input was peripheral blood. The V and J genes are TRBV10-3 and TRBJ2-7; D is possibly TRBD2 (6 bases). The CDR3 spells CAISLGGEQYF. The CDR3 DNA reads TGTGCCATCAGCCTGGGGGGCGAGCAGTACTTC.